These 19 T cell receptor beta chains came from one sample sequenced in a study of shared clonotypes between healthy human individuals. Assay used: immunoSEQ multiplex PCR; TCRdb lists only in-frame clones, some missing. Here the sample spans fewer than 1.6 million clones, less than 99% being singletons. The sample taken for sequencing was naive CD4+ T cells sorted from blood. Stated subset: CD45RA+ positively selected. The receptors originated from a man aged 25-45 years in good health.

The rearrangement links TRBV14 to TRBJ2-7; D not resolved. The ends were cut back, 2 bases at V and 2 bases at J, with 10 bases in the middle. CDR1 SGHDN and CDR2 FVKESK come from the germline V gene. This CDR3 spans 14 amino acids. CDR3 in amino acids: CASSQRIQTYEQYF. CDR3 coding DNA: TGTGCCAGCAGCCAAAGAATCCAGACCTACGAGCAGTACTTC.

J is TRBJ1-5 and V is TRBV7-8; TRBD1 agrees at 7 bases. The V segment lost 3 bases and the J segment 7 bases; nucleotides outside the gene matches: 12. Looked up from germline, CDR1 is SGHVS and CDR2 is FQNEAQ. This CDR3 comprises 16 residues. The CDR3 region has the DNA TGTGCCAGCAGCTTGCTACCGCAGGGGGTGGGGCAGCCCCAGCATTTT. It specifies CASSLLPQGVGQPQHF.

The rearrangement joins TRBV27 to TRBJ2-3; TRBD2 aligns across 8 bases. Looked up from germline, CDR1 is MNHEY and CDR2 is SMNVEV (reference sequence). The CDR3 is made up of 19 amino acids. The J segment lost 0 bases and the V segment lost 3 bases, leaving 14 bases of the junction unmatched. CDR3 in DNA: TGTGCCAGCAGTTTTTTCCTCCCCTCGACTAGCGTAAGCACAGATACGCAGTATTTT. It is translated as CASSFFLPSTSVSTDTQYF.

As DNA, the CDR3 is TGTGCCAGTAGTGATCACAGGGGTGTCTACAATGAGCAGTTCTTC. Translated: CASSDHRGVYNEQFF. V is TRBV19 and J is TRBJ2-1, with 7 bases fitting TRBD1. Germline V gene lookup returns CDR1 LNHDA and CDR2 SQIVND (reference sequence). The CDR3 extends over 15 amino acids. With 5 bases clipped from V and 3 bases from J, the junction kept 7 bases outside the gene matches.

The CDR3 loop reads CSGCRQLGYVLTF. CDR3 nucleotide sequence: TGCAGCGGTTGTAGACAGTTAGGGTACGTCCTGACTTTC. The gene calls are TRBV29-1 and TRBJ2-6; tentative D call: TRBD1 (5 bases). The ends were cut back, 7 bases at V and 11 bases at J, with 18 bases in the middle. CDR3 length: 13 amino acids. Germline V gene sequence: CDR1 SQVTM, CDR2 ANQGSEA.

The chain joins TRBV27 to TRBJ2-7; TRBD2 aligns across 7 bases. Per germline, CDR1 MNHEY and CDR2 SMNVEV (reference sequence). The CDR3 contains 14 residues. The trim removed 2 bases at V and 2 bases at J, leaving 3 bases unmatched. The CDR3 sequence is CASSLAGVPYEQYF. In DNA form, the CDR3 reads TGTGCCAGCAGTTTAGCGGGAGTCCCCTACGAGCAGTACTTC.

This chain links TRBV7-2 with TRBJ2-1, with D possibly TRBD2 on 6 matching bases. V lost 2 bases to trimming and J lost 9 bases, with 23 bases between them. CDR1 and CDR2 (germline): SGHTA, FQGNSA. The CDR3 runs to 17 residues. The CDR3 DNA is TGTGCCAGCAGCTTATTCTGGGGCGGGGTGGAGACGACTGAGCAGTTCTTC. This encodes CASSLFWGGVETTEQFF. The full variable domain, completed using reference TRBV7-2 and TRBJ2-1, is GAGVSQSPSNKVTEKGKDVELRCDPISGHTALYWYRQSLGQGLEFLIYFQGNSAPDKSGLPSDRFSAERTGGSVSTLTIQRTQQEDSAVYLCASSLFWGGVETTEQFFGPGTRLTVL.

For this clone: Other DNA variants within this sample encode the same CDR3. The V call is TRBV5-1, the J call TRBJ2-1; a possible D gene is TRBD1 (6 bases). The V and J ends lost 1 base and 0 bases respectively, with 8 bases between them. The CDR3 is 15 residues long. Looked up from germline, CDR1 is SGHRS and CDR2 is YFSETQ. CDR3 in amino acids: CASSLTDSSYNEQFF. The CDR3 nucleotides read TGCGCCAGCAGCTTGACGGACAGCTCCTACAATGAGCAGTTCTTC.

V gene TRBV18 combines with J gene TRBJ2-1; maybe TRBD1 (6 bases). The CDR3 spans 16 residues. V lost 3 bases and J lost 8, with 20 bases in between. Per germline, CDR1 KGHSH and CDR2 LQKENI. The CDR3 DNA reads TGTGCCAGCTCACCCGGCAGGGGCCTTCCTCTGGATGAGCAGTTCTTC. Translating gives CASSPGRGLPLDEQFF.

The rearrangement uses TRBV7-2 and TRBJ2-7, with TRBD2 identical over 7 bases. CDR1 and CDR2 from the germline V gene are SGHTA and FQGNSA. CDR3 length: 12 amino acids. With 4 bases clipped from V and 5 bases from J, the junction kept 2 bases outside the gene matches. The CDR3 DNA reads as TGTGCCAGCAGCTGGGGGGGTAACGAGCAGTACTTC. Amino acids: CASSWGGNEQYF.

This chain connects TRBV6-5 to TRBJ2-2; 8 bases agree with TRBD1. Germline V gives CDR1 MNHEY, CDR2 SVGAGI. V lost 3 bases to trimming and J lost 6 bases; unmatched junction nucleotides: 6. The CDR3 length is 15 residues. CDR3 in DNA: TGTGCCAGCAGTTATGACAGGGGTCTTTCCGGGGAGCTGTTTTTT. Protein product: CASSYDRGLSGELFF.

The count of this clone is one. The CDR3 protein is CASSLGRSREQYF. In nucleotides, the CDR3 is TGTGCCAGCAGCTTAGGGCGATCGCGGGAGCAGTACTTC. This sequence joins TRBV11-2 and TRBJ2-7, with unresolved D. Germline CDR1 SGHAT, CDR2 FQNNGV. This CDR3 has 13 residues. V shed 1 base and J shed 7 bases, with 11 bases lying between them.

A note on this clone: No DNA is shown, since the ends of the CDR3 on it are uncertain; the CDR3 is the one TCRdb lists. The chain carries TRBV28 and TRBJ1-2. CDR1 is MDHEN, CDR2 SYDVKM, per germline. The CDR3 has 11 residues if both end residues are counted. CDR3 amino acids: CASSSSFGYTF.

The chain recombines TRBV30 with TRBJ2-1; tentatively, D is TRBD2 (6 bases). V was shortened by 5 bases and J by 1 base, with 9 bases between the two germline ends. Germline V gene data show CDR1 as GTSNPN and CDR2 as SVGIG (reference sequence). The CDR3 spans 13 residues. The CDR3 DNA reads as TGTGCCTGGGCTAGCGAGTCCTACAATGAGCAGTTCTTC. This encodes CAWASESYNEQFF.

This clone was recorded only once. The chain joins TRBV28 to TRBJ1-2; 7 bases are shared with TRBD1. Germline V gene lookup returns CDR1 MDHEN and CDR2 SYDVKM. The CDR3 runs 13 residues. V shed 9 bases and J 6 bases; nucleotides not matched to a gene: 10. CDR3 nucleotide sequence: TGTGCCAGTGGGACCCTCACAGGGGATGGCTACACCTTC. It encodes CASGTLTGDGYTF.

CDR3 residues: CASGSLTIGGHEQFF. CDR3 in DNA: TGTGCCAGCGGAAGTCTAACTATCGGGGGGCATGAGCAGTTCTTC. The gene calls are TRBV6-1 and TRBJ2-1, with D perhaps TRBD2 (7 bases). The CDR3 runs to 15 residues. Germline V gene lookup returns CDR1 MNHNS and CDR2 SASEGT. Trimming removed 8 bases from V and 8 bases from J, with 22 bases in between.

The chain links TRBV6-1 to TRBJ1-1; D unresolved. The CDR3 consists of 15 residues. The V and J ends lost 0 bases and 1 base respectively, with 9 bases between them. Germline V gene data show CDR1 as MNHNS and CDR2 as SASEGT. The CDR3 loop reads CASSEAPIWNTEAFF. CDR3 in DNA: TGTGCCAGCAGTGAAGCCCCCATCTGGAACACTGAAGCTTTCTTT.

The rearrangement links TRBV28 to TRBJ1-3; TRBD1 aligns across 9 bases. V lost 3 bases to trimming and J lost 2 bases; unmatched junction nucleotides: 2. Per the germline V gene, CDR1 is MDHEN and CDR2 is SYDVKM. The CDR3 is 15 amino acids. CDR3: CASSFRDRAGNTIYF. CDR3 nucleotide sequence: TGTGCCAGCAGTTTTCGGGACAGGGCTGGAAACACCATATATTTT.

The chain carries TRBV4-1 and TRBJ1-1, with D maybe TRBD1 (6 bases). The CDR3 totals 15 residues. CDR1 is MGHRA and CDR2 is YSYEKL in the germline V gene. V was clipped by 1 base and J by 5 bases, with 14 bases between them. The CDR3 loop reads CASSQGGVRGTEAFF. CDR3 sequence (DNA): TGCGCCAGCAGCCAAGGAGGGGTAAGGGGGACTGAAGCTTTCTTT.